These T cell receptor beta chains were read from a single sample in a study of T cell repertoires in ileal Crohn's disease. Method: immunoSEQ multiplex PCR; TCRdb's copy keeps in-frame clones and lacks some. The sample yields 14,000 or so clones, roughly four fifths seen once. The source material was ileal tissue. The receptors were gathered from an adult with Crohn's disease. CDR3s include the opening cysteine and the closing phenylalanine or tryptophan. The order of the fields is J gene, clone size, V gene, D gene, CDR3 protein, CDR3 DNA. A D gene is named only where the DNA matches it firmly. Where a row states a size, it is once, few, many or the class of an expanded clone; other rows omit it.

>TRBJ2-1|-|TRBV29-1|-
CSVEHNEQFF
TGCAGCGTTGAACACAATGAGCAGTTCTTC
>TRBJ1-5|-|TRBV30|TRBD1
CAWSLARQGAPNQPQHF
TGTGCCTGGAGCCTCGCCCGCCAGGGGGCCCCCAATCAGCCCCAGCATTTT
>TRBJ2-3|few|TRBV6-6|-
CASSYSRSGADTQYF
TGTGCCAGCAGTTACTCGCGGAGTGGGGCGGATACGCAGTATTTT
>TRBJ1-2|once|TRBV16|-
CASSLGVGEIYGYTF
TGTGCCAGCAGCCTAGGGGTCGGCGAAATCTATGGCTACACCTTC
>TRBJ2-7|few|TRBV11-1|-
CASSLLQDPYYEQYF
TGTGCCAGCAGCTTACTACAGGACCCCTACTACGAGCAGTACTTC
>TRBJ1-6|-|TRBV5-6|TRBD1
CASRSTGEGSPLHF
TGTGCCAGCAGGTCGACAGGGGAGGGCTCACCCCTCCACTTT
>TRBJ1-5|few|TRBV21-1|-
CASSPKCPHRSNQPQHF
TGTGCCAGCAGTCCAAAATGTCCCCACAGGTCAAATCAGCCCCAGCATTTT
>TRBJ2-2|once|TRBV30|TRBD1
CAWRRDREGLFF
TGTGCCTGGAGGAGGGACAGGGAAGGGCTGTTTTTT
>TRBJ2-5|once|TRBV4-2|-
CASSPALLAVETQYF
TGTGCCAGCAGCCCGGCGCTACTAGCCGTAGAGACCCAGTACTTC
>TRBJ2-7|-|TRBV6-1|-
CASSPTGDFRNEQYF
TGTGCCAGCAGTCCAACAGGGGACTTTCGCAACGAGCAGTACTTC
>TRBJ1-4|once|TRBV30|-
CAWSVIGDLEKLFF
TGTGCCTGGAGTGTGATAGGGGATTTAGAAAAACTGTTTTTT
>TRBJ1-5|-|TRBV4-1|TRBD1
CASSQDPTGGFGQPQHF
TGCGCCAGCAGCCAAGACCCGACAGGGGGCTTCGGTCAGCCCCAGCATTTT
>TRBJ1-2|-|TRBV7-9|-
CASSPRPGKPRGGYTF
TGTGCCAGCAGCCCGAGGCCGGGCAAACCGAGGGGTGGCTACACCTTC
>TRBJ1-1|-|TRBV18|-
CASSPQGRNTEAFF
TGTGCCAGCTCACCCCAGGGGAGGAACACTGAAGCTTTCTTT
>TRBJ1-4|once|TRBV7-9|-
CASSSQGATNEKLFF
TGTGCCAGCAGCTCACAGGGTGCAACTAATGAAAAACTGTTTTTT
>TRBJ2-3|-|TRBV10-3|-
CAIAQGRDTQYF
TGTGCCATCGCCCAGGGGAGAGATACGCAGTATTTT
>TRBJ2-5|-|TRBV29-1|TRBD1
CSVWGQGYGETQYF
TGCAGCGTTTGGGGACAGGGGTATGGAGAGACCCAGTACTTC
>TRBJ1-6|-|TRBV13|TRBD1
CASSFKGANNSPLHF
TGTGCCAGCAGCTTTAAGGGGGCAAATAATTCACCCCTCCACTTT
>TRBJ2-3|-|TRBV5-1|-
CASRTVLTDTQYF
TGCGCCAGTCGGACGGTACTCACAGATACGCAGTATTTT
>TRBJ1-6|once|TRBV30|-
CAWNPGPRNSPLHF
TGTGCCTGGAACCCGGGACCCAGGAATTCACCCCTCCACTTT
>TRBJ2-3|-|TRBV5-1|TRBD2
CASSLAVGGGDLTDTQYF
TGCGCCAGCAGCTTGGCCGTCGGCGGGGGGGACCTCACAGATACGCAGTATTTT
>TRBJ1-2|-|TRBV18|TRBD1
CASSPEAQGNYGYTF
TGTGCCAGCTCTCCCGAGGCACAGGGGAACTATGGCTACACCTTC
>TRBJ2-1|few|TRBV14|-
CASSHWDSETYNEQFF
TGTGCCAGCAGCCATTGGGACTCAGAGACCTACAATGAGCAGTTCTTC
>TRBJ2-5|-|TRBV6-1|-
CASRQDPETQYF
TGTGCCAGCCGACAGGACCCAGAGACCCAGTACTTC
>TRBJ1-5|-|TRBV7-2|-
CASSLDSRGWQPQHF
TGTGCCAGCAGCTTAGACTCCAGGGGTTGGCAGCCCCAGCATTTT
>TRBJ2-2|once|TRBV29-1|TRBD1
CSVSHRGVGTGELFF
TGCAGCGTTTCCCACAGGGGCGTAGGCACCGGGGAGCTGTTTTTT
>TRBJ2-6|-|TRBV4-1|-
CASSQDYMGNGANVLTF
TGCGCCAGCAGCCAAGATTATATGGGTAACGGGGCCAACGTCCTGACTTTC
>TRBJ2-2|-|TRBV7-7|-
CASSLETVNTGELFF
TGTGCTAGCAGCTTAGAGACGGTGAACACCGGGGAGCTGTTTTTT
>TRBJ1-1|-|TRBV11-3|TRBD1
CASSHGGQGAENTEAFF
TGTGCCAGCAGCCATGGGGGACAGGGGGCGGAGAACACTGAAGCTTTCTTT
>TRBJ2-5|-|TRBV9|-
CASSQNGQRETQYF
TGTGCCAGCAGCCAGAACGGACAGCGGGAGACCCAGTACTTC
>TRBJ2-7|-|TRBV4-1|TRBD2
CASSQERGGQYEQYF
TGCGCCAGCAGCCAAGAGCGGGGGGGCCAATACGAGCAGTACTTC
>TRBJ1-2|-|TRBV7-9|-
CASSRLDSLANYGYTF
TGTGCCAGCAGTCGACTGGACAGCCTCGCTAACTATGGCTACACCTTC
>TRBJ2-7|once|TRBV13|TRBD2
CASSLAASGATTKQYF
TGTGCCAGCAGCTTAGCGGCTAGCGGGGCCACTACCAAGCAGTACTTC
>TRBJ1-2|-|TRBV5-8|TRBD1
CASSPGTGSEGYTF
TGTGCCAGCAGCCCTGGGACAGGGTCGGAGGGCTACACCTTC
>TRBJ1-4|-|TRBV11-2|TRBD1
CASSFLGQGSEKLFF
TGTGCCAGCAGCTTCCTCGGACAGGGGTCTGAAAAACTGTTTTTT
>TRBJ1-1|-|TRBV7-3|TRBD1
CASSPGDRGTEAFF
TGTGCCAGCAGCCCCGGGGACAGAGGCACTGAAGCTTTCTTT